The clone carrying this T cell receptor (beta chain) was picked up a small number of times. For recovered donors of Cohort 3, there were two negative PCRs, clearance, or symptom resolution. Germline V gives CDR1 SNHLY, CDR2 FYNNEI. J lost 2 bases, V lost 6 bases, and 4 bases had no gene match. This CDR3 has 15 residues. Sequenced by immunoSEQ multiplex PCR; TCRdb stores in-frame clones only, minus some. Among roughly 310,000 clones, about 88% were seen once, and the ten largest hold 2.6%. This sample was included in a study of blood T cell repertoires in COVID-19. This clonotype was obtained from a man aged 60 to 69 who had recovered from COVID-19. The sequenced sample was PBMCs or T cells enriched from blood (not recorded which). The chain combines TRBV2 with TRBJ2-6; 7 bases agree with TRBD1. CDR3 nucleotides: TGTGCCAGCAGAGCCGACAGGGCTGGGGCCAACGTCCTGACTTTC. This sequence encodes CASRADRAGANVLTF.